Listed here is a single T cell receptor beta chain. Its antigen is not yet known. One end of the junction varies from germline; a read error may be responsible. The record originates from a study of T cells in Graves' hyperthyroidism and ophthalmopathy (dated by TCRdb to between 2018 and 2021). For the wider study: Peripheral blood was sampled at the time of initial diagnosis, prior to any treatment. The paper reports TCR Vbeta CDR3 sequencing of roughly 140 peripheral blood samples: 43 ophthalmopathy, some 80 hyperthyroidism and about 17 progressor patients. In addition, the study compared T-cell repertoires in thyroid tissue and in blood from roughly 6 Graves' hyperthyroidism patients. The 100 or so discovery patients were randomly divided into training and test sets at a 7:3 ratio. Prospective prediction of ophthalmopathy was tested in an independent validation cohort of 18 to 20 hyperthyroidism patients and some 17 patients who later progressed to ophthalmopathy. Once sampling was done, hyperthyroidism patients were given methimazole at a starting dose of 30 mg daily, whereas ophthalmopathy patients were given high-dose intravenous methylprednisolone. A discovery cohort of about a hundred patients, about 40 with Graves' ophthalmopathy and roughly 59 with stable Graves' hyperthyroidism, was used to find distinguishing TCR V-J signatures. The paper as a whole reports these results and caveats: No statistical method was used to set the sample size in advance, and investigators knew the group allocation. During validation, the model predicted progression to ophthalmopathy a median of roughly six months ahead of onset, with around 70% sensitivity and about 75% specificity. Most expanded thyroid clonotypes (frequency above 0.001) were also detected in blood, a finding suggesting that blood repertoires may reflect thyroid immune responses. A 13 V-J signature model separated ophthalmopathy from stable hyperthyroidism, with 87.88% sensitivity and 81.08% specificity in cross-validation and 80%/75% in testing.

The CDR3 starts with the cysteine, ends with the phenylalanine, and has 18 residues. The sequence is cut down to CDR3 DNA, 54 bases in frame from base 1. The germline V gene sets CDR1 to SGHTA and CDR2 to FQGNSA. The TCR beta CDR3 regions were amplified from RNA transcripts. For the first round of RT-PCR on the TCR CDR3, the HTBI primer set was used together with the Qiagen OneStep RT-PCR kit. Libraries were constructed in a second round of multiplex PCR, after which size selection and purification were performed. The libraries were sequenced on an Illumina HiSeq2000 using paired-end 100 bp reads. In the authors' own workflow: SOAPnuke was used to process the raw data, throwing out any read that contained adapters or uncalled bases, had a mean Phred below 15, or lacked an exact constant-primer or identifier match. COPE v1.2.5 was used to merge high-quality paired reads, and clonotypes were defined as unique nucleotide sequences. MiTCR v1.1 was used to align clonotypes to the IMGT TRBV, TRBD and TRBJ reference segments. The analysis included only V-J combinations with a frequency above 0.0001, which together covered more than 98% of the repertoires. The TCS score was defined as the ratio of F50 (clonal expansion) to E x V (chaos), calculated using BLOSUM62-based TCRdist between CDR3 peptides within each V-J. Welch's t-statistics and random forest reduced fewer than 550 V-J features to some 14, which were used in a naive Bayes classifier (R e1071). In-frame beta chains were kept once TCRdb had trimmed the public reads at Q25 with fastp and called clones with MiXCR. Rows are combined by CDR3 protein, so each entry shows the most common genes and DNA. These V and J calls are TCRdb output, not the study's own analysis. A total of about 710,000 distinct CDR3 sequences appear in this sample, 16% of them only once. The ten largest account for under 8.5% of the sample.

Stable Graves' hyperthyroidism was defined as the absence of progression to ophthalmopathy over 18 months of follow-up. The hyperthyroidism patients were between 18 and 65 years old and newly diagnosed, with a disease duration of less than 2 months. Exclusion was applied to patients with uncontrolled infections, other autoimmune diseases, pregnancy or lactation. Diagnoses relied on clinical symptoms, serum thyroxine and TRAb, thyroid ultrasound and orbital computed tomography. PBMCs were separated from roughly 9.3 ml of fresh peripheral blood using Ficoll-Paque density gradient centrifugation. Total RNA was extracted with Trizol reagent, and quality was checked on an Agilent 2100 Bioanalyzer.

The sample was blood. Recombination connected TRBV7-2 to TRBJ2-1, and TRBD2 aligns with 9 junction nucleotides. This TCR came from a man between 18 and 35 years old with Graves' hyperthyroidism. The CDR3 corresponds to CASSPPGDSGRKGNERFF. The nucleotide sequence reads TGTGCCAGCAGCCCCCCCGGAGATAGCGGGAGAAAAGGCAATGAGCGGTTCTTC.